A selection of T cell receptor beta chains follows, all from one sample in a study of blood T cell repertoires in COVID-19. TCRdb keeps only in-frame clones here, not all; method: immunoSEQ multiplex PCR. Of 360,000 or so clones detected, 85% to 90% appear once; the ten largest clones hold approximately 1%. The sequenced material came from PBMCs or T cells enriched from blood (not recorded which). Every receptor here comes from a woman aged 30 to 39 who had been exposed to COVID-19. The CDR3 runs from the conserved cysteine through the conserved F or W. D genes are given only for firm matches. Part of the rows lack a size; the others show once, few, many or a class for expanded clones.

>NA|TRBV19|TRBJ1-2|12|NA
CAMTATNYGYTF
TGTGCCATGACAGCTACTAACTATGGCTACACCTTC
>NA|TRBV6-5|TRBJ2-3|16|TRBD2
CASSLLAGGPTDTQYF
TGTGCCAGCAGTTTACTAGCGGGAGGGCCGACAGATACGCAGTATTTT
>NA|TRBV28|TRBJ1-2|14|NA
CASSLFGRVHGYTF
TGTGCCAGCAGTTTATTTGGCAGGGTCCATGGCTACACCTTC
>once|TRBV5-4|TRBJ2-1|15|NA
CASSPGNGRGNEQFF
TGTGCCAGCAGCCCGGGAAACGGGAGAGGGAATGAGCAGTTCTTC
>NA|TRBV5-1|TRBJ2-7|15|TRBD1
CASSFPGQGTREQYF
TGCGCCAGCAGCTTTCCGGGACAGGGAACTCGAGAGCAGTACTTC
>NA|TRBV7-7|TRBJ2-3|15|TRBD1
CASSLTGASTDTQYF
TGTGCCAGCAGCTTGACAGGGGCGAGCACAGATACGCAGTATTTT
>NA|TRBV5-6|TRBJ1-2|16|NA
CASTLPTKYPSYGYTF
TGTGCCAGCACCTTACCTACAAAGTACCCTAGCTATGGCTACACCTTC
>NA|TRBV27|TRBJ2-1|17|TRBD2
CASSLSAGANPYNEQFF
TGTGCCAGCAGTTTATCGGCGGGAGCAAACCCCTACAATGAGCAGTTCTTC
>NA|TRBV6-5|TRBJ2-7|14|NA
CASSIQVPTYEQYF
TGTGCCAGCAGCATACAGGTCCCGACCTACGAGCAGTACTTC
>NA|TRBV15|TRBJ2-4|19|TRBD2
CATSSRTSGRAGPKNIQYF
TGTGCCACCAGCTCTCGGACTAGCGGGAGGGCCGGGCCCAAAAACATTCAGTACTTC
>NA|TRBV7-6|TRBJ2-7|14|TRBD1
CASSLHQGAHEQYF
TGTGCCAGCAGCTTACATCAGGGGGCCCACGAGCAGTACTTC
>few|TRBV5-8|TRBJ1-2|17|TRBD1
CASSLRVAYRGLLGYTF
TGTGCCAGCAGCTTGCGGGTTGCGTACAGGGGGCTTTTGGGCTACACCTTC
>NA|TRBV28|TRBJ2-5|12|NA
CASGRGQETQYF
TGTGCCAGCGGAAGGGGACAAGAGACCCAGTACTTC
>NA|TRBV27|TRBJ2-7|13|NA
CASSRGIRYEQYF
TGTGCCAGCAGTCGGGGGATTCGGTACGAGCAGTACTTC
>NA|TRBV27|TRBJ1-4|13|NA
CASRQGGNEKLFF
TGTGCCAGCAGGCAGGGCGGTAATGAAAAACTGTTTTTT
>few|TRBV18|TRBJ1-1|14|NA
CASSQNRGETEAFF
TGTGCCAGCTCACAAAACCGCGGGGAAACTGAAGCTTTCTTT
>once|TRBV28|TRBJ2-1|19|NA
CASSLAGKASQSSYNEQFF
TGTGCCAGCAGTCTCGCCGGGAAAGCTTCCCAGAGCTCCTACAATGAGCAGTTCTTC
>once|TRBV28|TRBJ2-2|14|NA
CASIGGQNTGELFF
TGTGCCAGCATTGGCGGGCAGAACACCGGGGAGCTGTTTTTT
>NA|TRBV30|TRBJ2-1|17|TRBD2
CAWSVPWREGLTHEQFF
TGTGCCTGGAGTGTACCATGGCGGGAGGGGCTGACACATGAGCAGTTCTTC
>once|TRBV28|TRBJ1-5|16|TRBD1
CASSTYRGRYNQPQHF
TGTGCCAGCAGTACATACAGGGGGCGGTACAATCAGCCCCAGCATTTT
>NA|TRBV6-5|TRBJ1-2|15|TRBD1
CASSYPGQSFYGYTF
TGTGCCAGCAGTTACCCGGGACAGTCTTTCTATGGCTACACCTTC
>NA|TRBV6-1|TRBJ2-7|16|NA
CASSEALKRESYEQYF
TGTGCCAGCAGTGAAGCGCTTAAGAGGGAGTCCTACGAGCAGTACTTC
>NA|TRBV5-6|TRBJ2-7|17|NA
CASSAYRRAGHSYEQYF
TGTGCCAGCAGCGCCTACCGTCGGGCGGGCCACTCCTACGAGCAGTACTTC
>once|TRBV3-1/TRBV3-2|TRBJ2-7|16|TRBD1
CASSHHGQGVTYEQYF
TGTGCCAGCAGCCATCACGGACAGGGGGTTACCTACGAGCAGTACTTC
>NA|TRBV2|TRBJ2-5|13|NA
CASSDGGWGTQYF
TGTGCCAGCAGTGATGGGGGCTGGGGGACCCAGTACTTC
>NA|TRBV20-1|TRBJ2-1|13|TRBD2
CSASTSGSREQFF
TGCAGTGCTAGTACTAGCGGGAGTCGCGAGCAGTTCTTC
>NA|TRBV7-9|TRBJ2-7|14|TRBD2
CASSLRGEPNEQYF
TGTGCCAGCAGCTTACGGGGGGAACCGAACGAGCAGTACTTC
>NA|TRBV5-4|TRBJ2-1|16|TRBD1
CASSLDTGAAYNEQFF
TGTGCCAGCAGCTTGGATACAGGGGCGGCCTACAATGAGCAGTTCTTC
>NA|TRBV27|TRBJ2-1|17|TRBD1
CASSFPGQGSSYNEQFF
TGTGCCAGCAGTTTTCCGGGACAGGGATCCTCCTACAATGAGCAGTTCTTC
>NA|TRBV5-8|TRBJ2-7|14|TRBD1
CASSLGQGADEQYF
TGTGCCAGCAGCTTGGGACAGGGGGCTGACGAGCAGTACTTC
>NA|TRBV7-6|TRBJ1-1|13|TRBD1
CASSLRQGPEAFF
TGTGCCAGCAGCTTAAGACAGGGGCCTGAAGCTTTCTTT
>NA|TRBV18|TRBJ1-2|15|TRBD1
CASSPLDSDRAGYTF
TGTGCCAGCTCACCACTCGATTCGGACAGGGCAGGCTACACCTTC
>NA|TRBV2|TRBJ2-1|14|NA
CASSLPGSLNEQFF
TGTGCCAGCAGCCTACCCGGGAGTCTGAATGAGCAGTTCTTC